This T cell receptor beta chain was documented in a study of OX40 agonist ivuxolimab in advanced cancers. If patients had autoimmune disease history or systemic immunosuppression, they were excluded. Clones were sequenced by immunoSEQ multiplex PCR, and TCRdb holds only the in-frame ones, with some missing. The sample holds about 57,000 clones; 75% to 85% are singletons and the top ten take approximately 2.8%. CDR3 length: 13 amino acids. V was cut by 6 bases and J by 6 bases, with 15 bases left in between. Germline lookup yields CDR1 SNHLY and CDR2 FYNNEI. This clonotype was obtained from an adult with an advanced solid tumor such as melanoma, head and neck, liver or kidney cancer. The sequenced sample was CD4+ or CD8+ T cells sorted from blood, obtained in a trial of the OX40 agonist ivuxolimab. The rearrangement uses TRBV2 and TRBJ2-7; D might be TRBD1 (6 bases). The CDR3 protein is CASSNYTGPEQYF. CDR3 DNA sequence: TGTGCCAGCAGCAACTACACAGGGCCCGAGCAGTACTTC.